This TCR beta chain was sequenced during a study of graft-versus-host responses after intestinal transplantation. Study as a whole: Anti-thymocyte globulin induction preceded about 3 years of tacrolimus and steroid maintenance in all recipients.

This clone was seen only once. Its target is unknown. This CDR3 has 15 residues. Germline CDR1 reads MNHNS; CDR2 reads SASEGT. Trimming took off 5 bases at V and 3 bases at J, with 14 bases between the two ends. General study findings and limits: Researchers found GvH clones in recipient marrow, and some showed up first in ileum or blood. High graft-versus-host to host-versus-graft T cell clonal ratios marked allografts of patients with graft-donor macrochimerism.

Clones were read by immunoSEQ multiplex PCR, and TCRdb kept only the in-frame ones, dropping some. The data show 25,000 to 30,000 clones, around 80% seen once. The chain is built from TRBV6-1 and TRBJ1-5, with D perhaps TRBD1 (5 bases). This receptor was identified in a human donor who received an intestinal transplant. The sequences come from unstimulated CD4+ T cells sorted from spleen or lymph node cells, collected before intestinal transplant. CDR3 protein: CASSLPGPLNQPQHF. CDR3 bases: TGTGCCAGCAGTTTGCCGGGACCCCTCAATCAGCCCCAGCATTTT.